The source of this TCR beta chain is a study of somatic mutations in cytotoxic T cells in rheumatoid arthritis. Assay: immunoSEQ multiplex PCR; the TCRdb copy retains only in-frame clones and omits some. The repertoire holds about 30,000 clones, 75% to 90% seen once, with under 9% in the top ten. CD4+ cells and CD8+ cells were each obtained through positive magnetic bead selection, and their purity was assessed by flow cytometry. Germline CDR1 is SGHTA and CDR2 is FQGNSA. The CDR3 loop spans 15 amino acids. V lost 2 bases to trimming and J lost 2 bases; unmatched junction nucleotides: 2. The TCR comes from an adult with rheumatoid arthritis. Sequenced: CD8+ T cells sorted from blood. The rearrangement links TRBV7-2 to TRBJ2-3, with 9 nucleotides matching TRBD1. The DNA of the CDR3 is TGTGCCAGCAGCTTACGGGACAGGGTCACAGATACGCAGTATTTT. Its protein product is CASSLRDRVTDTQYF.